This paragraph covers one T cell receptor beta chain sequence. What it recognizes is unknown. The sample originates from a study of graft-versus-host responses after intestinal transplantation. Using immunoSEQ multiplex PCR, the repertoire was profiled, and TCRdb retains in-frame clones only, with some absent. The repertoire has tens of thousands of clones, around 93% of them found once; the top ten carry 0.49%. The CDR3 runs 14 residues. With V trimmed by 4 bases and J by 8 bases, 3 bases remained unmatched. Germline CDR1 MNHEY, CDR2 SMNVEV (reference sequence). This sequence was found in a human donor who received an intestinal transplant. The sequenced sample was unstimulated CD8+ T cells sorted from spleen or lymph node cells, obtained before intestinal transplant. The chain couples TRBV27 to TRBJ1-4, with 11 bases identical to TRBD1. CDR3 loop: CASSSGTGGEKLFF. In DNA form, the CDR3 reads TGTGCCAGCAGTTCCGGGACAGGGGGGGAAAAACTGTTTTTT.